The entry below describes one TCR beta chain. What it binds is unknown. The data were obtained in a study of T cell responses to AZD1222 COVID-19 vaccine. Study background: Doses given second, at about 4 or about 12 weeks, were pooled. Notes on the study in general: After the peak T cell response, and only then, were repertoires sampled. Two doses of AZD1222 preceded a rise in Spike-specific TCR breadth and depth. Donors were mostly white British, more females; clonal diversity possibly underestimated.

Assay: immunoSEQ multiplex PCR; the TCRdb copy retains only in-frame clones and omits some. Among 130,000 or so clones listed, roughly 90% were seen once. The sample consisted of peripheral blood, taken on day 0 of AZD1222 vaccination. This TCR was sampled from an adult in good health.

CDR3 in DNA: TGTGCCAGCAGCCGATACGGGGGGAACACCGGGGAGCTGTTTTTT. Its protein is CASSRYGGNTGELFF. V gene TRBV5-4 combines with J gene TRBJ2-2, with D perhaps matching TRBD2 (6 bases). CDR1 SGHNT and CDR2 YYREEE come from the germline V gene (reference sequence). Trimming pared 4 bases from V and 1 base from J, leaving 11 bases between. The CDR3 extends over 15 amino acids.